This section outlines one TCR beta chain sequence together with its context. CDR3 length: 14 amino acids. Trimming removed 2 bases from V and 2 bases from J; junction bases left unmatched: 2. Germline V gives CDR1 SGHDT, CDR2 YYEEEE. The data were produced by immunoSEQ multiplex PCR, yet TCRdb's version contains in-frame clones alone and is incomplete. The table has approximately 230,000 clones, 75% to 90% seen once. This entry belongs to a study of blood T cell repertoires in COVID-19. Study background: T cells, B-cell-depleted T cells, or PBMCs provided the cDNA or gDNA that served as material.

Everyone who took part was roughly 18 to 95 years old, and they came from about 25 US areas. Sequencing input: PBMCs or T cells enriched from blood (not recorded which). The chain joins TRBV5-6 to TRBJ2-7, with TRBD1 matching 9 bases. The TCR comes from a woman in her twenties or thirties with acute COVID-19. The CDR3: CASSFGQGPYEQYF. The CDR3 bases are TGTGCCAGCAGCTTTGGACAGGGGCCCTACGAGCAGTACTTC.